A single sample gave rise to the 5 T cell receptor beta chains below, sequenced in a study of Tregs in tolerant kidney transplant recipients. Data came from immunoSEQ multiplex PCR; TCRdb stores just in-frame clones and leaves some out. The sample yields 60,000 to 95,000 clones, about 98% seen once. Source: CD4+ T cells from blood, taken before the transplant. The receptors originated from a human donor who received a combined kidney and bone marrow transplant.

V and J are TRBV10-1 and TRBJ2-7, with 9 bases identical to TRBD1. This CDR3 has 14 residues. The germline V gene encodes CDR1 WNHNN and CDR2 SYGVQD (reference sequence). The V segment lost 4 bases and the J segment 2 bases; nucleotides outside the gene matches: 3. The CDR3 DNA is TGCGCCAGCAGTGGGGACAGGGCAACCTACGAGCAGTACTTC. It translates to CASSGDRATYEQYF.

The J gene is TRBJ2-7, the V gene TRBV5-1; TRBD1 matches at 10 bases. V lost 4 bases and J lost 4; bases outside the gene matches: 8. The CDR3 runs 15 residues. Per germline, CDR1 SGHRS and CDR2 YFSETQ. The CDR3 sequence is CASSVTGGRSYEQYF. The CDR3 bases are TGCGCCAGCAGCGTGACAGGGGGCCGATCATACGAGCAGTACTTC.

The rearrangement links TRBV7-9 to TRBJ1-2, with a weak D call TRBD1 (5 bases). CDR3 length: 14 amino acids. Deletions cut 5 bases from V and 5 bases from J, with 15 bases between. The germline CDR1 and CDR2 sequences are SEHNR and FQNEAQ (reference sequence). CDR3 loop: CASSPSGGGYGYTF. In DNA, the CDR3 is TGTGCCAGCAGCCCCTCTGGGGGAGGATATGGCTACACCTTC.

The chain combines TRBV5-1 with TRBJ2-2, with D possibly being TRBD1 (6 bases). Trimming shortened V by 7 bases and J by 2 bases, and 15 bases separated the two germline ends. The CDR3 is 15 amino acids. The germline gives CDR1 SGHRS, CDR2 YFSETQ. The CDR3 DNA is TGCGCCAGCTGGAAGGGGGATTCCAACACCGGGGAGCTGTTTTTT. Encoded protein: CASWKGDSNTGELFF. The variable domain in full, completed from reference TRBV5-1 and TRBJ2-2, reads KAGVTQTPRYLIKTRGQQVTLSCSPISGHRSVSWYQQTPGQGLQFLFEYFSETQRNKGNFPGRFSGRQFSNSRSEMNVSTLELGDSALYLCASWKGDSNTGELFFGEGSRLTVL.

The rearrangement links TRBV4-2 to TRBJ2-1; 13 nucleotides align to TRBD2. With 4 bases clipped from V and 4 bases from J, the junction kept 7 bases outside the gene matches. Per the germline V gene, CDR1 is LGHNA and CDR2 is YNFKEQ. The CDR3 consists of 17 residues. For the CDR3, the DNA is TGTGCCAGCAGCCGTTACTTGGGACTAGCGGGATACAATGAGCAGTTCTTC. Its translation: CASSRYLGLAGYNEQFF.